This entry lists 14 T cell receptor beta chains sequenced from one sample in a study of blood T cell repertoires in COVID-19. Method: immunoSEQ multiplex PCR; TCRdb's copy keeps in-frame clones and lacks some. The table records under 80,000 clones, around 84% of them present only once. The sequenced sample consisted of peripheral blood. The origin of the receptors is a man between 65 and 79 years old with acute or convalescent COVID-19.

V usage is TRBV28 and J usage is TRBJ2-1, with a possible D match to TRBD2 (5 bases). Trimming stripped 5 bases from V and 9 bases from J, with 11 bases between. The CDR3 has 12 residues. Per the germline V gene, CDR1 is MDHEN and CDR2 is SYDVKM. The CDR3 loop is CASSALRGEQFF. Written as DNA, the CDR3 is TGTGCCAGCAGTGCTCTCCGGGGTGAGCAGTTCTTC.

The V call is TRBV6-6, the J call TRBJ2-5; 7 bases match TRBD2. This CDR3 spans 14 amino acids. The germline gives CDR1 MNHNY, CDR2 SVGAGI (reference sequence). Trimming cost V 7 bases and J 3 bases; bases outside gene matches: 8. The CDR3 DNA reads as TGTGCCAGCACCCCGACTAGCCCGAAAGAGACCCAGTACTTC. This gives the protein CASTPTSPKETQYF.

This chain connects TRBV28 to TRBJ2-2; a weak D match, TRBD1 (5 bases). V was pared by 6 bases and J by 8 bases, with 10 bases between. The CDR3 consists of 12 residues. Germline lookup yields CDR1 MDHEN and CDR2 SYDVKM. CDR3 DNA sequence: TGTGCCAGCAGCCCAGGGATGGGGGAGCTGTTTTTT. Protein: CASSPGMGELFF. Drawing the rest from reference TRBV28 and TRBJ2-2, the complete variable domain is DVKVTQSSRYLVKRTGEKVFLECVQDMDHENMFWYRQDPGLGLRLIYFSYDVKMKEKGDIPEGYSVSREKKERFSLILESASTNQTSMYLCASSPGMGELFFGEGSRLTVL.

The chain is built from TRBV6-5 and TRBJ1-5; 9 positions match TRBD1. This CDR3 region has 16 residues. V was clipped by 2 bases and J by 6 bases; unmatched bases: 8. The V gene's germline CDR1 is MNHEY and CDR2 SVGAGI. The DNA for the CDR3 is TGTGCCAGCAGTTACCGGGGACAGGGTGGCTCTCAGCCCCAGCATTTT. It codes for CASSYRGQGGSQPQHF.

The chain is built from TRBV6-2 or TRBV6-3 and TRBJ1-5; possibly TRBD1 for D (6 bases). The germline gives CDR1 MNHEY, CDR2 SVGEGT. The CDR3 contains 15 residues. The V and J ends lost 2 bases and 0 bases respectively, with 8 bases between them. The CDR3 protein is CASSYRQVSNQPQHF. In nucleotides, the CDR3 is TGTGCCAGCAGTTACCGACAGGTTAGCAATCAGCCCCAGCATTTT.

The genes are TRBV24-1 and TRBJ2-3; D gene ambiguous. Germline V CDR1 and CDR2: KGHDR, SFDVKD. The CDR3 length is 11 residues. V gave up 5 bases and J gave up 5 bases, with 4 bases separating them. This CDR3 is CATSAVDTQYF. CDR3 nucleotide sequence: TGTGCCACCAGTGCTGTAGATACGCAGTATTTT.

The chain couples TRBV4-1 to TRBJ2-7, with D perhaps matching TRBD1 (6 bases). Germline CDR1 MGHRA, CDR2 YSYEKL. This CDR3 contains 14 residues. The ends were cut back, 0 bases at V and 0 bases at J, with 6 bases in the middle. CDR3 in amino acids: CASSQEGASYEQYF. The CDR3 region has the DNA TGCGCCAGCAGCCAAGAGGGGGCCTCCTACGAGCAGTACTTC.

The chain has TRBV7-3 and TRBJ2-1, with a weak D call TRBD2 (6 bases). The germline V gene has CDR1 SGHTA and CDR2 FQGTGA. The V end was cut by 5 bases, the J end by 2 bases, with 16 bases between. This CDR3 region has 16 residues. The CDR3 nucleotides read TGTGCCAGCAGCCACCGACTAGGGGTGACCTACAATGAGCAGTTCTTC. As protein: CASSHRLGVTYNEQFF.

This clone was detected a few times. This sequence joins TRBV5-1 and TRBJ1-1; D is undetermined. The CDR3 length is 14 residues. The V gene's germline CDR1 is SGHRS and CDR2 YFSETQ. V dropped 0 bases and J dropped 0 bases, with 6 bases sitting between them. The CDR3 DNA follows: TGCGCCAGCAGCTTGGCAGGTATGAACACTGAAGCTTTCTTT. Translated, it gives CASSLAGMNTEAFF.

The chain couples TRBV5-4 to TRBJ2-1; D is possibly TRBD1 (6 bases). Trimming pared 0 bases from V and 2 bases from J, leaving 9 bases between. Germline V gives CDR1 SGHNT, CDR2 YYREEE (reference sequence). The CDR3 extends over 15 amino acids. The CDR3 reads CASSLAQGTYNEQFF. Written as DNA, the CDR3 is TGTGCCAGCAGCTTGGCTCAGGGGACCTACAATGAGCAGTTCTTC.

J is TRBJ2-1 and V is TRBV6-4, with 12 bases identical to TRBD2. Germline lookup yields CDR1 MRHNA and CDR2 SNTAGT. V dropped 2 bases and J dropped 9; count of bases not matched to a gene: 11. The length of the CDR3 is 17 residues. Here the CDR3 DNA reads TGTGCCAGCAGTGACACCCGGGGACTAGCGGGCCGGGGTGAGCAGTTCTTC. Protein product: CASSDTRGLAGRGEQFF.

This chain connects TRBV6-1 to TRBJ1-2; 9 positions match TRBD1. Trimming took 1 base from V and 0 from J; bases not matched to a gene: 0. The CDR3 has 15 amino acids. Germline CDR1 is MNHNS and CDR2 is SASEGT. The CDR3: CASSEGTGANYGYTF. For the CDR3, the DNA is TGTGCCAGCAGTGAAGGGACAGGGGCTAACTATGGCTACACCTTC.

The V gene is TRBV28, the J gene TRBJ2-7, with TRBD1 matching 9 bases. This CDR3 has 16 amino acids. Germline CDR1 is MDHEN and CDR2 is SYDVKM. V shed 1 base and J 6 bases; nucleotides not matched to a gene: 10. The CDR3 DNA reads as TGTGCCAGCAGTTTATTCTCCCAGGGACAGGGAGGCGAGCAGTACTTC. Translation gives CASSLFSQGQGGEQYF.

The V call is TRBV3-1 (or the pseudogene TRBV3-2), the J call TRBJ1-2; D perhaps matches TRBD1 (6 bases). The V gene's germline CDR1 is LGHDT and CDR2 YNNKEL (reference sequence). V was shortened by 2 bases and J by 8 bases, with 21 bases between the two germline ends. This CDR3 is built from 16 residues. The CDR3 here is CASSQLAGANSGGYTF. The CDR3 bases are TGTGCCAGCAGCCAACTGGCGGGGGCCAATTCGGGGGGCTACACCTTC.